This TCR beta chain was captured in a study of blood T cell repertoires in COVID-19. Study context: Donors in the United States, Italy and Spain gave samples during acute or convalescent COVID-19.

In the original processing: The authors estimated nucleated cell counts from reference gene primer amplification. Generated by immunoSEQ multiplex PCR, the TCRdb table keeps only in-frame clones and is missing some. V, J and clone size reflect that table, while D and trimming were determined from the DNA. The sample lists 150,000 to 200,000 clones, about 88% occurring once. CDR3 length equals 13 residues. Germline CDR1 is LNHDA and CDR2 is SQIVND (reference sequence). The V gene lost 7 bases and the J gene lost 7 bases, with 16 bases spanning the gap. Material: peripheral blood. This chain uses TRBV19 with TRBJ1-2, with D unresolved. The receptor comes from a man aged 18 to 29 who had recovered from COVID-19. The CDR3 DNA sequence: TGTGCCAGTACCACGTACGTGGAGCGTGGCTACACCTTC. This gives the protein CASTTYVERGYTF.